Below are 21 T cell receptor beta chains sequenced from a single sample in a study of T cells in Graves' hyperthyroidism and ophthalmopathy. Template material for amplifying TCR beta CDR3 regions consisted of RNA transcripts. TCR CDR3 regions were first amplified by RT-PCR with HTBI primers. TCRdb re-called the multiplex PCR reads with MiXCR, one entry per CDR3 protein. Of more than 450,000 distinct CDR3 sequences listed, nearly 20% were seen once; the top ten hold less than 55%. The sequencing input was blood. These receptors were collected from a middle-aged man with Graves' ophthalmopathy.

There are many counts of this clonotype. The chain links TRBV11-2 to TRBJ2-7; D uncertain. Germline loops: CDR1 SGHAT, CDR2 FQNNGV. The CDR3 contains 14 residues. The V end was cut by 5 bases, the J end by 3 bases, with 14 bases between. Here the CDR3 DNA reads TGTGCCAGCAGCCCATCGGGTCAGAACTACGAGCAGTACTTC. It codes for CASSPSGQNYEQYF.

This clonotype turned up a few times. The genes are TRBV18 and TRBJ2-7; D gene uncertain. The V gene lost 2 bases and the J gene lost 4 bases, with 9 bases spanning the gap. Germline values: CDR1 KGHSH, CDR2 LQKENI. The CDR3 extends over 13 amino acids. CDR3 bases: TGTGCCAGCTCACCAGAGATCCAGTACGAGCAGTACTTC. Its translation: CASSPEIQYEQYF. Full variable domain (rest looked up from reference TRBV18 and TRBJ2-7): NAGVMQNPRHLVRRRGQEARLRCSPMKGHSHVYWYRQLPEEGLKFMVYLQKENIIDESGMPKERFSAEFPKEGPSILRIQQVVRGDSAAYFCASSPEIQYEQYFGPGTRLTVT.

The chain uses TRBV20-1 and TRBJ2-2, with 7 bases matching TRBD1. CDR1 is DFQATT, CDR2 SNEGSKA, per germline (reference sequence). This CDR3 spans 13 amino acids. The CDR3 spells CITGQINTGELFF. CDR3 nucleotide sequence: TGCATTACGGGACAGATTAACACCGGGGAGCTGTTTTTT.

The chain employs TRBV20-1 and TRBJ2-7; D not resolved. The CDR3 spans 15 residues. The germline gives CDR1 DFQATT, CDR2 SNEGSKA (reference sequence). V was pared by 0 bases and J by 0 bases, with 12 bases between. CDR3 coding DNA: TGCAGTGCTAGAGATCTCGGCCAGGTCTCCTACGAGCAGTACTTC. Translating it yields CSARDLGQVSYEQYF.

CDR3 coding DNA: TGCGCCAGCAGCCAAGATGGGGAAAGCGGGCGAACCTACGAGCAGTACTTC. Translated: CASSQDGESGRTYEQYF. The V gene is TRBV4-1, the J gene TRBJ2-7, with TRBD2 as a possible D gene (6 bases). The CDR3 runs 17 residues. Germline lookup yields CDR1 MGHRA and CDR2 YSYEKL. V lost 0 bases to trimming and J lost 2 bases, with 17 bases between them.

The chain links TRBV2 to TRBJ2-1, with no clear D. The V and J ends lost 7 bases and 1 base respectively, with 8 bases between them. Germline V gene lookup returns CDR1 SNHLY and CDR2 FYNNEI. The CDR3 length is 13 residues. The CDR3 sequence: CASKDASYNEQFF. The CDR3 DNA reads as TGTGCCAGCAAGGACGCTTCCTACAATGAGCAGTTCTTC.

This clonotype was seen many times. The chain carries TRBV2 and TRBJ1-2; 7 nucleotides line up with TRBD1. Germline V gives CDR1 SNHLY, CDR2 FYNNEI. Germline trimming cut 6 bases from V and 4 bases from J; bases unmatched to any gene: 5. The CDR3 is 13 amino acids. CDR3 nucleotide sequence: TGTGCCAGCAGCTTCCAGGGGGTCTATGGCTACACCTTC. As protein: CASSFQGVYGYTF.

V and J are TRBV6-2 or TRBV6-3 and TRBJ2-7; TRBD2 matches at 15 bases. The CDR3 runs 17 residues. Per the germline V gene, CDR1 is MNHEY and CDR2 is SVGEGT. J lost 3 bases, V lost 6 bases, and 9 bases had no gene match. The CDR3 reads CASRGTGTSGGIYEQYF. The DNA of the CDR3 is TGTGCCAGCAGGGGGACCGGGACTAGCGGGGGGATCTACGAGCAGTACTTC.

The rearrangement uses TRBV6-1 and TRBJ2-2; the D is unclear. This CDR3 spans 14 amino acids. V gave up 4 bases and J gave up 2 bases, with 8 bases separating them. Germline V gene lookup returns CDR1 MNHNS and CDR2 SASEGT. CDR3 loop: CASSGRLNTGELFF. CDR3 coding DNA: TGTGCCAGCAGTGGAAGACTCAACACCGGGGAGCTGTTTTTT.

This clonotype was counted a few times. The chain is built from TRBV18 and TRBJ1-2; D perhaps matches TRBD1 (6 bases). This CDR3 comprises 13 residues. CDR1 KGHSH and CDR2 LQKENI come from the germline V gene. Trimming stripped 3 bases from V and 3 bases from J, with 8 bases between. The CDR3 region has the DNA TGTGCCAGCTCACCCAGGACAGACTATGGCTACACCTTC. Translating it yields CASSPRTDYGYTF.

Concerning this clonotype itself: Since a much larger clone is just one base distant, this may be a read error. This chain links TRBV28 with TRBJ1-2; D is perhaps TRBD1 (6 bases). Germline V gene lookup returns CDR1 MDHEN and CDR2 SYDVKM. The CDR3 loop spans 16 amino acids. CDR3 residues: CASKVPGAANNYGHTF. The CDR3 DNA sequence: TGTGCCAGCAAGGTGCCAGGGGCGGCGAATAACTATGGCCACACCTTC.

This clonotype was picked up many times. V is TRBV12-3 or TRBV12-4 and J is TRBJ1-2; D is ambiguous. V was trimmed by 4 bases and J by 4 bases, leaving 4 bases between them. CDR3 length: 11 amino acids. CDR3 protein: CASSYSYGYTF. The CDR3 DNA reads TGTGCCAGCAGTTACAGCTATGGCTACACCTTC.

Turning to this clonotype: A much more abundant neighbour one base away suggests this may be a read error. The gene calls are TRBV2 and TRBJ2-5; 12 bases align to TRBD2. Losses at the gene ends were 5 bases for V and 14 bases for J; bases not matched to a gene: 9. This CDR3 spans 13 amino acids. Germline V lookup: CDR1 SNHLY, CDR2 FYNNEI. The CDR3 here is CASSIRLAGEGYF. The CDR3 region has the DNA TGTGCCAGCAGTATACGACTAGCGGGAGAGGGTTACTTC.

This clonotype showed up just a few times. J is TRBJ2-2 and V is TRBV19; 9 bases map to TRBD2. Unmatched junction bases numbered 2, after V lost 3 bases and J lost 0 bases. The CDR3 sequence is 16 residues long. Germline values: CDR1 LNHDA, CDR2 SQIVND (reference sequence). CDR3 bases: TGTGCCAGTAGTATGTTAGCGGGGGCGAACACCGGGGAGCTGTTTTTT. It specifies CASSMLAGANTGELFF.

The gene calls are TRBV7-2 and TRBJ1-5; the match to TRBD1 covers 8 bases. The CDR3 contains 16 residues. Germline loops: CDR1 SGHTA, CDR2 FQGNSA. Unmatched junction bases numbered 7, after V lost 6 bases and J lost 0 bases. This CDR3 is CASSSGGAGSNQPQHF. CDR3 bases: TGTGCCAGCAGTTCAGGGGGCGCGGGTAGCAATCAGCCCCAGCATTTT.

In this sample, this clonotype turned up a few times. The rearrangement uses TRBV27 and TRBJ1-6, with D unresolved. The CDR3 spans 14 residues. V lost 3 bases, J lost 6 bases, and 9 bases lay in between. Germline lookup yields CDR1 MNHEY and CDR2 SMNVEV (reference sequence). The CDR3 region is CASSFWTGNSPLHF. CDR3 DNA: TGTGCCAGCAGTTTTTGGACGGGTAATTCACCCCTCCACTTT.

The chain employs TRBV11-2 and TRBJ2-2; a weak D match, TRBD1 (6 bases). Germline values: CDR1 SGHAT, CDR2 FQNNGV. This CDR3 comprises 14 residues. V gave up 7 bases and J gave up 6 bases, with 15 bases separating them. The CDR3 DNA reads as TGTGCCAGCATCTCAACAGGGTTCGCCGGGGAGCTGTTTTTT. Amino acids: CASISTGFAGELFF.

The chain combines TRBV19 with TRBJ2-5; 8 positions match TRBD2. After removal of 6 bases from V and 2 bases from J, the junction contained 8 bases not matched to a gene. The CDR3 totals 15 residues. From germline, CDR1 is LNHDA and CDR2 SQIVND (reference sequence). CDR3 residues: CASSNRGGSQETQYF. In DNA, the CDR3 is TGTGCCAGTAGCAACCGCGGGGGGAGTCAAGAGACCCAGTACTTC.

This clonotype was recorded a few times. The V gene is TRBV4-3, the J gene TRBJ2-5, with D maybe TRBD2 (5 bases). Germline V CDR1 and CDR2: LGHNA, YSLEER. The length of the CDR3 is 15 residues. V was cut by 0 bases and J by 3 bases, with 11 bases left in between. The CDR3 DNA reads TGCGCCAGCAGCCAAGAAGGACTGGCGGAAGAGACCCAGTACTTC. Its protein is CASSQEGLAEETQYF.

This clonotype was observed a handful of times. The chain uses TRBV12-5 and TRBJ2-1; TRBD1 matches at 10 bases. Germline trimming cut 1 base from V and 6 bases from J; bases unmatched to any gene: 3. This CDR3 spans 15 amino acids. Germline-derived CDR1 and CDR2 are LGHNT and FRNRAP. The CDR3 DNA reads TGTGCTAGTGGTTTGGGACAGGGGGCCCTCAATGAGCAGTTCTTC. The encoded protein is CASGLGQGALNEQFF.

The V and J genes are TRBV15 and TRBJ1-2; TRBD1 is a possible D gene (5 bases). Trimming stripped 3 bases from V and 2 bases from J, with 16 bases between. The germline gives CDR1 LNHNV, CDR2 YYDKDF (reference sequence). The CDR3 totals 16 residues. For the CDR3, the DNA is TGTGCCACCAGCAGTCCACAGGAGGGCCTAAACTATGGCTACACCTTC. It specifies CATSSPQEGLNYGYTF.